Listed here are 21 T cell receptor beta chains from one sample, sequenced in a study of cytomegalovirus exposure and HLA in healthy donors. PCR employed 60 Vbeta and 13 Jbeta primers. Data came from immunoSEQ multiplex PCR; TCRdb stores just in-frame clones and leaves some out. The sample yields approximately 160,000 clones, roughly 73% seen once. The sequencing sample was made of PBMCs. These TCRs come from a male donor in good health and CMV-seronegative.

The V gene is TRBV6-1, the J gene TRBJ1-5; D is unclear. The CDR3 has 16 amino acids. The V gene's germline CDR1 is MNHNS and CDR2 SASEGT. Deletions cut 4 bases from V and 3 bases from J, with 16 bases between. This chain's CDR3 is CASSAPGGYDNQPQHF. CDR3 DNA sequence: TGTGCCAGCAGTGCCCCGGGAGGGTATGACAATCAGCCCCAGCATTTT.

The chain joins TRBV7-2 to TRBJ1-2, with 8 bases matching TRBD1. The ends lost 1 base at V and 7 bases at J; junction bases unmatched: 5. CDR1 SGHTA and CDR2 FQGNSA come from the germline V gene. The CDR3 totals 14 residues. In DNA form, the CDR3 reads TGTGCCAGCAGCTTAGAGGGCGACAGGGGTGGCTACACCTTC. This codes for CASSLEGDRGGYTF.

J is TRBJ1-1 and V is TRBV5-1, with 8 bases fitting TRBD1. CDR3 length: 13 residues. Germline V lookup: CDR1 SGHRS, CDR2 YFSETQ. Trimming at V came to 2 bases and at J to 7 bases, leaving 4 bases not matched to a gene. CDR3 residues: CASSFQGANEAFF. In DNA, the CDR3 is TGCGCCAGCAGCTTCCAGGGGGCGAATGAAGCTTTCTTT.

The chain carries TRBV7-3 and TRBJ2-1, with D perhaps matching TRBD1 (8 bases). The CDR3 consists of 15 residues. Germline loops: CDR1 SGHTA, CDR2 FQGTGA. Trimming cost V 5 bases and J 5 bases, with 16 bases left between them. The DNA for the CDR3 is TGTGCCAGCAGCCCCCAGGGGGCGGGGGACAATGAGCAGTTCTTC. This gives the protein CASSPQGAGDNEQFF.

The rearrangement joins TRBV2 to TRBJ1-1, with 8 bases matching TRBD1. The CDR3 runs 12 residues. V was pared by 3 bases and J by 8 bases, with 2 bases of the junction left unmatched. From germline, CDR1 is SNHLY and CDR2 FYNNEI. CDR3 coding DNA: TGTGCCAGCAGTGACCGGGACAGGGAAGCTTTCTTT. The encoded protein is CASSDRDREAFF.

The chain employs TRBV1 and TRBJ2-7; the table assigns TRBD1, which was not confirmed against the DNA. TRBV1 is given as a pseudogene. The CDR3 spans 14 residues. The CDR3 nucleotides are TGCACCAGCAGCCCACCCGTGGGCGCATACGAGCAGTACTTC. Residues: CTSSPPVGAYEQYF.

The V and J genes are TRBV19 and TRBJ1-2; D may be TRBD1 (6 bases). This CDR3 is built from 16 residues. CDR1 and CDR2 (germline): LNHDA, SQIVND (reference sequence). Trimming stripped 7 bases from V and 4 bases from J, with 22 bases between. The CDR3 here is CASNTRFQGIGYGYTF. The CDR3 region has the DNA TGTGCCAGTAACACTCGGTTTCAGGGGATTGGCTATGGCTACACCTTC. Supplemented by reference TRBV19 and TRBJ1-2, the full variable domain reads DGGITQSPKYLFRKEGQNVTLSCEQNLNHDAMYWYRQDPGQGLRLIYYSQIVNDFQKGDIAEGYSVSREKKESFPLTVTSAQKNPTAFYLCASNTRFQGIGYGYTFGSGTRLTVV.

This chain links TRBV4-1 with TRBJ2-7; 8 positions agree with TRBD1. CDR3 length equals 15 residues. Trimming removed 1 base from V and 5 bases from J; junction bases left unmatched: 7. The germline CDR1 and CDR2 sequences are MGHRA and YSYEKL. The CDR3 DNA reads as TGCGCCAGCAGCCAAGTGAGACAGGGGCAGGACGAGCAGTACTTC. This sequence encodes CASSQVRQGQDEQYF.

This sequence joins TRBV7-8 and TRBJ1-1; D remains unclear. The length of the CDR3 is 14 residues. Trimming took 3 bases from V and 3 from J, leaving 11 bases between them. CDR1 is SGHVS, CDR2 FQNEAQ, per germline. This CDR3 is CASSLGDLYTEAFF. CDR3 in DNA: TGTGCCAGCAGCTTGGGCGACCTTTACACTGAAGCTTTCTTT.

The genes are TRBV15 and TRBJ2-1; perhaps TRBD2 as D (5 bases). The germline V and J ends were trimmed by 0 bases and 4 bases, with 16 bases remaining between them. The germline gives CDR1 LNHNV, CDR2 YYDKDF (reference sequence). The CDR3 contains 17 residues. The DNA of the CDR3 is TGTGCCACCAGCAGAGATCGTGCGAGGGCCCGATACAATGAGCAGTTCTTC. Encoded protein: CATSRDRARARYNEQFF. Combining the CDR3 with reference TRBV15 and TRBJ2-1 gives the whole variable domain DAMVIQNPRYQVTQFGKPVTLSCSQTLNHNVMYWYQQKSSQAPKLLFHYYDKDFNNEADTPDNFQSRRPNTSFCFLDIRSPGLGDTAMYLCATSRDRARARYNEQFFGPGTRLTVL.

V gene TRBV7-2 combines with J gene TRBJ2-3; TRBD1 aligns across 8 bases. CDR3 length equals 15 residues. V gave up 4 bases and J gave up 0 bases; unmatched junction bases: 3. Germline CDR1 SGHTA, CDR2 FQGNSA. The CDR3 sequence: CASSSTGVSTDTQYF. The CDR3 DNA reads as TGTGCCAGCAGCTCGACAGGGGTGAGCACAGATACGCAGTATTTT. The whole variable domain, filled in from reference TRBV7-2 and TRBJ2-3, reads GAGVSQSPSNKVTEKGKDVELRCDPISGHTALYWYRQSLGQGLEFLIYFQGNSAPDKSGLPSDRFSAERTGGSVSTLTIQRTQQEDSAVYLCASSSTGVSTDTQYFGPGTRLTVL.

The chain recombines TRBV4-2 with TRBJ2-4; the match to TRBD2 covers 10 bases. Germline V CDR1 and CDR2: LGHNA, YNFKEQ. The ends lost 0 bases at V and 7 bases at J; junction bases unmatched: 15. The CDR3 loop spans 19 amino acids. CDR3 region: CASSQDVSSGGQARNIQYF. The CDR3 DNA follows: TGTGCCAGCAGCCAAGATGTCTCTAGCGGGGGCCAGGCTAGGAACATTCAGTACTTC.

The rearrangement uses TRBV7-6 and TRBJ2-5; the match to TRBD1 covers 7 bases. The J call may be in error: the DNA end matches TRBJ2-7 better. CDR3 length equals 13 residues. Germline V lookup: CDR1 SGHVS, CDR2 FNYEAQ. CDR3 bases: TGTGCCAGCAGCTCATCGACAGGGTACGAGCAGTACTTC. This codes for CASSSSTGYEQYF.

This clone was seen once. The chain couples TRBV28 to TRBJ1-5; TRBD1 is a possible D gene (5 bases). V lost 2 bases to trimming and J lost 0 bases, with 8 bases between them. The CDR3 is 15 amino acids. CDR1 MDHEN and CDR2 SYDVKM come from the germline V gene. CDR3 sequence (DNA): TGTGCCAGCAGTTTAATGGGGCTTAGCAATCAGCCCCAGCATTTT. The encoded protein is CASSLMGLSNQPQHF.

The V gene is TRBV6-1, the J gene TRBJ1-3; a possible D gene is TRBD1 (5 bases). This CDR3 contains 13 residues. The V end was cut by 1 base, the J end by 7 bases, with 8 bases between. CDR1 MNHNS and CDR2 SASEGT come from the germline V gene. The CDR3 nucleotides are TGTGCCAGCAGTGAAGTGCAGGGTAACACCATATATTTT. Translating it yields CASSEVQGNTIYF.

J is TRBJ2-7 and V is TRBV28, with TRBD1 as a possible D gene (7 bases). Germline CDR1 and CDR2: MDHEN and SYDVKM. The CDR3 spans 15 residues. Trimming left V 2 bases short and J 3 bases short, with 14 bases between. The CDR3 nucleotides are TGTGCCAGCAGTTTAGAAGCAGGGGGGAGCTACGAGCAGTACTTC. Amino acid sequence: CASSLEAGGSYEQYF.

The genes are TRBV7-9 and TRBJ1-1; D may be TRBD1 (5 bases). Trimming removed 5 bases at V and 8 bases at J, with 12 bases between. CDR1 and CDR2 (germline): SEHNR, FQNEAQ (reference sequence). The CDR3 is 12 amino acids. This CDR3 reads CASSRTDSEAFF. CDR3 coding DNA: TGTGCCAGCAGCCGAACCGACAGCGAAGCTTTCTTT.

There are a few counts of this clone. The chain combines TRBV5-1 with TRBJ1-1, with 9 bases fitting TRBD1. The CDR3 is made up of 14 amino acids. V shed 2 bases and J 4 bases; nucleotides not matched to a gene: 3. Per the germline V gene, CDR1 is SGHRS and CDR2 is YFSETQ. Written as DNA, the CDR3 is TGCGCCAGCAGCTTTACAGGGGGCGGCACTGAAGCTTTCTTT. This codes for CASSFTGGGTEAFF. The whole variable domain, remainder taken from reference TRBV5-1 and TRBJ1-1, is KAGVTQTPRYLIKTRGQQVTLSCSPISGHRSVSWYQQTPGQGLQFLFEYFSETQRNKGNFPGRFSGRQFSNSRSEMNVSTLELGDSALYLCASSFTGGGTEAFFGQGTRLTVV.

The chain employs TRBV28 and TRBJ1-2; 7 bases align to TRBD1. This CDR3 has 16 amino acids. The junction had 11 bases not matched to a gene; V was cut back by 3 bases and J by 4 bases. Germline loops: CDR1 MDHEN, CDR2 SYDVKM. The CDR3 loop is CASSLATPTGVYGYTF. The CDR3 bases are TGTGCCAGCAGTTTGGCCACCCCAACAGGGGTCTATGGCTACACCTTC.

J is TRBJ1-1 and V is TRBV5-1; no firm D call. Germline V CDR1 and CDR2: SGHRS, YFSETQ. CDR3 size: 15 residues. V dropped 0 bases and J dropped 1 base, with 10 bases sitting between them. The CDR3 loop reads CASSLGPPWNTEAFF. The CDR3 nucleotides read TGCGCCAGCAGCTTGGGGCCCCCCTGGAACACTGAAGCTTTCTTT.

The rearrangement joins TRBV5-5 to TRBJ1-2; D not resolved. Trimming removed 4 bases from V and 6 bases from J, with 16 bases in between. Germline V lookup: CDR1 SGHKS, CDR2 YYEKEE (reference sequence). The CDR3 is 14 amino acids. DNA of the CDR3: TGTGCCAGCAGCCTCGGGGTTGGGTCCGATGGCTACACCTTC. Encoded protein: CASSLGVGSDGYTF.